The 13 T cell receptor beta chains reported below all come from one sample, sequenced in a study of blood T cell repertoires in COVID-19. Profiling relied on immunoSEQ multiplex PCR, and the TCRdb table lists in-frame clones only, not all of them. The profile covers approximately 50,000 clones, with 90% appearing a single time and around 3.7% taken by the ten largest. The source material was peripheral blood. All receptors derive from a human donor in a cohort sampled during active COVID-19.

The DNA for the CDR3 is TGTGCCTGGCAGAGACAGGCGAACACTGAAGCTTTCTTT. Protein product: CAWQRQANTEAFF. The chain joins TRBV30 to TRBJ1-1; maybe TRBD1 (6 bases). The CDR3 runs 13 residues. Germline V gene lookup returns CDR1 GTSNPN and CDR2 SVGIG (reference sequence). Trimming removed 5 bases at V and 1 base at J, with 11 bases between.

The CDR3 coding sequence is TGTGCCAGCAGCGTAGGACGGAGCTCTGGGGCCAACGTCCTGACTTTC. Protein sequence: CASSVGRSSGANVLTF. The V and J genes are TRBV9 and TRBJ2-6; D not resolved. The CDR3 is made up of 16 amino acids. Trimming removed 0 bases from V and 0 bases from J, with 7 bases in between. CDR1 SGDLS and CDR2 YYNGEE come from the germline V gene.

This chain uses TRBV18 with TRBJ1-1; weak D call: TRBD1 (6 bases). The CDR3 consists of 16 residues. V lost 3 bases, J lost 2 bases, and 16 bases lay in between. Germline CDR1 reads KGHSH; CDR2 reads LQKENI. The DNA of the CDR3 is TGTGCCAGCTCACCGGACAGTCCAACCCTTAACACTGAAGCTTTCTTT. Its translation: CASSPDSPTLNTEAFF.

This clone was found once. The chain combines TRBV30 with TRBJ2-7; D is unresolved. The CDR3 is 15 residues long. Germline V gives CDR1 GTSNPN, CDR2 SVGIG (reference sequence). The V gene lost 0 bases and the J gene lost 0 bases, with 12 bases spanning the gap. CDR3 sequence (DNA): TGTGCCTGGAGTGTAAGTAGTTCGGGCTCCTACGAGCAGTACTTC. Translating gives CAWSVSSSGSYEQYF.

This clone has a single count. The chain joins TRBV28 to TRBJ1-1; D is unresolved. The germline V gene encodes CDR1 MDHEN and CDR2 SYDVKM. Between the trimmed V and J ends, which lost 2 bases and 2 bases, there was a span of 9 bases. The CDR3 sequence is 14 residues long. The CDR3 sequence is CASSLVWPNTEAFF. CDR3 DNA sequence: TGTGCCAGCAGTTTAGTCTGGCCTAACACTGAAGCTTTCTTT.

The V and J genes are TRBV11-2 and TRBJ2-7; D may be TRBD2 (5 bases). Germline CDR1 and CDR2: SGHAT and FQNNGV. The CDR3 runs 14 residues. CDR3 DNA: TGTGCCAGCAGCTCCATACGGCCGGACGGGGTTCCCCTCGTC. Amino acid sequence: CASSSIRPDGVPLV.

The chain combines TRBV5-5 with TRBJ1-3; the D gene is possibly TRBD1 (6 bases). CDR3 size: 16 residues. The germline gives CDR1 SGHKS, CDR2 YYEKEE (reference sequence). V was trimmed by 4 bases and J by 3 bases, leaving 17 bases between them. The CDR3 loop reads CASSGGSGTIGNTIYF. The CDR3 coding sequence is TGTGCCAGCAGCGGGGGTAGCGGGACAATTGGAAACACCATATATTTT. Full variable domain (remainder filled in from reference TRBV5-5 and TRBJ1-3): DAGVTQSPTHLIKTRGQQVTLRCSPISGHKSVSWYQQVLGQGPQFIFQYYEKEERGRGNFPDRFSARQFPNYSSELNVNALLLGDSALYLCASSGGSGTIGNTIYFGEGSWLTVV.

This chain connects TRBV4-1 to TRBJ2-5, with TRBD2 as a possible D gene (6 bases). The CDR3 extends over 16 amino acids. V shed 6 bases and J shed 4 bases, with 21 bases lying between them. Germline loops: CDR1 MGHRA, CDR2 YSYEKL. The DNA of the CDR3 is TGCGCCAGCAGTTTCCTCCGGGAGTTGGTGCGAGAGACCCAGTACTTC. Its translation: CASSFLRELVRETQYF.

The rearrangement links TRBV6-4 to TRBJ2-7; D may be TRBD2 (6 bases). Trimming stripped 4 bases from V and 6 bases from J, with 10 bases between. Germline CDR1 and CDR2: MRHNA and SNTAGT. The CDR3 has 12 residues. CDR3 bases: TGTGCCAGCAGTGTTCTGGGAGGCGAGCAGTACGTC. Its protein product is CASSVLGGEQYV.

The chain employs TRBV5-6 and TRBJ2-7, with 10 nucleotides matching TRBD2. Germline V gives CDR1 SGHDT, CDR2 YYEEEE. V shed 0 bases, J shed 6 bases, and the junction held 6 bases outside the gene matches. The CDR3 runs 15 residues. The CDR3 loop reads CASSLVAGGEGEQYV. CDR3 coding DNA: TGTGCCAGCAGCTTGGTAGCGGGAGGCGAGGGCGAGCAGTACGTC.

The chain joins TRBV19 to TRBJ2-6; D possibly corresponds to TRBD1 (6 bases). This CDR3 region has 15 residues. Trimming removed 8 bases at V and 4 bases at J, with 15 bases between. The germline CDR1 and CDR2 sequences are LNHDA and SQIVND (reference sequence). The CDR3, as DNA: TGTGCCAGTGGAAACAGGGCTGCCGGGGCCAACGTCCTGACTTTC. Encoded protein: CASGNRAAGANVLTF.

Only one count was recorded for this clone. In nucleotides, the CDR3 is TGTGCCAGCAGGGGGGGGTTCGGAGCTTTCTTT. Amino acids: CASRGGFGAFF. This chain links TRBV2 with TRBJ1-1, with TRBD1 as a possible D gene (5 bases). Germline V gene lookup returns CDR1 SNHLY and CDR2 FYNNEI. V was trimmed by 6 bases and J by 10 bases, leaving 12 bases between them. CDR3 length: 11 residues.

The V gene is TRBV3-1 (or the pseudogene TRBV3-2), the J gene TRBJ2-7, with 7 positions matching TRBD1. This CDR3 has 13 residues. Germline CDR1 reads LGHDT; CDR2 reads YNNKEL (reference sequence). Trimming removed 7 bases from V and 5 bases from J; junction bases left unmatched: 8. CDR3 nucleotides: TGTGCCAGCACCCGGACAGGACCCCACGAGCAGTACTTC. It yields the protein CASTRTGPHEQYF.